This T cell receptor beta chain was found in a study of T-cell reconstitution after alpha-beta-depleted transplantation in children. The sample holds many counts of this clonotype. The CDR3 loop spans 16 amino acids. CDR1 is SGHNT and CDR2 is YYREEE in the germline V gene (reference sequence). After removal of 5 bases from V and 2 bases from J, the junction contained 7 bases not matched to a gene. The TCRbeta library was prepared with unique molecular identifiers. TCRdb redid the calling of the PCR reads with MiXCR, one entry per CDR3 protein. The data show 7,500 to 10,000 distinct CDR3 sequences, more than 9.5% seen once.

This TCR came from a patient between 2 and 9 years old who had a stem cell transplant for inherited bone marrow failure, so the T cells may come from the graft donor. The sequences come from PBMCs, mostly from graft donor cells, collected 60 days after TCRalphabeta/CD19-depleted stem cell transplant. This sequence joins TRBV5-4 and TRBJ2-3; 11 bases map to TRBD2. The CDR3 reads CASSPTSGTPTDTQYF. The CDR3 DNA reads as TGTGCCAGCAGTCCGACTAGCGGGACCCCCACAGATACGCAGTATTTT.